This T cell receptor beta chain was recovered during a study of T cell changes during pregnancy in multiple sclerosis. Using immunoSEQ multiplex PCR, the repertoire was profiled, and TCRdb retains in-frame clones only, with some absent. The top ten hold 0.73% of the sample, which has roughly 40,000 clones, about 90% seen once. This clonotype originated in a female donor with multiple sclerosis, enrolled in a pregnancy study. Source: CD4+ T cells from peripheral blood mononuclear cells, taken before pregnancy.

CDR3 amino acids: CASSPGTKSYEQYF. CDR3 in DNA: TGTGCCAGCTCCCCCGGGACAAAATCCTACGAGCAGTACTTC. This chain connects TRBV7-2 to TRBJ2-7; weak D call: TRBD1 (6 bases). The CDR3 totals 14 residues. The V gene's germline CDR1 is SGHTA and CDR2 FQGNSA. V was trimmed by 8 bases and J by 1 base, leaving 15 bases between them.